This T cell receptor (beta chain) was captured by sequencing in a study of blood T cell repertoires in COVID-19. Study at large: Donors in the United States, Italy and Spain gave samples during acute or convalescent COVID-19.

V was clipped by 2 bases and J by 6 bases, with 7 bases between them. Per germline, CDR1 DFQATT and CDR2 SNEGSKA (reference sequence). The CDR3 loop spans 11 amino acids. TCRdb's table, derived via immunoSEQ multiplex PCR, lists solely in-frame clones and lacks some. The table includes 100,000 or so clones, roughly 81% detected once. The rearrangement joins TRBV20-1 to TRBJ1-2; D not certain. This receptor was taken from a human donor in a cohort sampled during active COVID-19. Input material: peripheral blood. The CDR3 sequence is CSARNRDGYTF. The CDR3 DNA sequence: TGCAGTGCTAGAAATCGGGATGGCTACACCTTC.